This T cell receptor (beta chain) was observed in a study of blood T cell repertoires in COVID-19. Study-level information: There were acute and convalescent COVID-19 samples, and they came from the United States, Italy and Spain. PBMCs, B-cell-depleted T cells, or T cells were the source of the cDNA or gDNA that made up the material.

Germline V CDR1 and CDR2: SGHRS, YFSETQ. This CDR3 is built from 11 residues. V lost 2 bases to trimming and J lost 6 bases, with 3 bases between them. As processed by the authors: Estimation of nucleated cell counts was performed using reference gene primer amplification. TCRdb's copy holds only in-frame clones and misses some; the assay was immunoSEQ multiplex PCR. V, J and clone size were drawn from that table, and D and trimming were deduced from the DNA. The sample holds just over 90,000 clones; about 90% are singletons and the top ten take approximately 1.5%. The TCR comes from a human donor with active COVID-19. The donor label of this sample is uncertain. Source material: peripheral blood. The V call is TRBV5-1, the J call TRBJ2-1; no definite D call. Here the CDR3 DNA reads TGCGCCAGCAGCTTTAGCAATGAGCAGTTCTTC. This gives the protein CASSFSNEQFF.